The clone carrying this T cell receptor beta chain was counted between two and nine times. The antigen is undetermined. Next came a second PCR, run for about 6 to 11 cycles, which used a sample-barcoded 5' primer along with a J-beta primer mix. TCRdb reanalysed the 5' RACE reads using MiXCR and keeps one entry per CDR3 protein. This table holds more than 1.4 million distinct CDR3 sequences, 42% found once. V lost 5 bases, J lost 3 bases, and 13 bases lay in between. The CDR3 totals 14 residues. All donors came from Russia, were Caucasian and healthy, and spanned ages about 6 to 90. Isolation recovered at least 7 million PBMCs from every sample. This sample was taken from a study of blood T cells in healthy people across ages. Broader study findings: TCR beta diversity, measured per million T cells, fell in a roughly linear way with age.

This rearrangement joins TRBV12-3 or TRBV12-4 to TRBJ2-5, with unresolved D. The sequenced sample was blood. The TCR originated in a woman aged 18-30 years in good health. The CDR3 DNA follows: TGTGCCAGCAGTCTTGTTCTCCGGGAAGAGACCCAGTACTTC. It is translated as CASSLVLREETQYF.